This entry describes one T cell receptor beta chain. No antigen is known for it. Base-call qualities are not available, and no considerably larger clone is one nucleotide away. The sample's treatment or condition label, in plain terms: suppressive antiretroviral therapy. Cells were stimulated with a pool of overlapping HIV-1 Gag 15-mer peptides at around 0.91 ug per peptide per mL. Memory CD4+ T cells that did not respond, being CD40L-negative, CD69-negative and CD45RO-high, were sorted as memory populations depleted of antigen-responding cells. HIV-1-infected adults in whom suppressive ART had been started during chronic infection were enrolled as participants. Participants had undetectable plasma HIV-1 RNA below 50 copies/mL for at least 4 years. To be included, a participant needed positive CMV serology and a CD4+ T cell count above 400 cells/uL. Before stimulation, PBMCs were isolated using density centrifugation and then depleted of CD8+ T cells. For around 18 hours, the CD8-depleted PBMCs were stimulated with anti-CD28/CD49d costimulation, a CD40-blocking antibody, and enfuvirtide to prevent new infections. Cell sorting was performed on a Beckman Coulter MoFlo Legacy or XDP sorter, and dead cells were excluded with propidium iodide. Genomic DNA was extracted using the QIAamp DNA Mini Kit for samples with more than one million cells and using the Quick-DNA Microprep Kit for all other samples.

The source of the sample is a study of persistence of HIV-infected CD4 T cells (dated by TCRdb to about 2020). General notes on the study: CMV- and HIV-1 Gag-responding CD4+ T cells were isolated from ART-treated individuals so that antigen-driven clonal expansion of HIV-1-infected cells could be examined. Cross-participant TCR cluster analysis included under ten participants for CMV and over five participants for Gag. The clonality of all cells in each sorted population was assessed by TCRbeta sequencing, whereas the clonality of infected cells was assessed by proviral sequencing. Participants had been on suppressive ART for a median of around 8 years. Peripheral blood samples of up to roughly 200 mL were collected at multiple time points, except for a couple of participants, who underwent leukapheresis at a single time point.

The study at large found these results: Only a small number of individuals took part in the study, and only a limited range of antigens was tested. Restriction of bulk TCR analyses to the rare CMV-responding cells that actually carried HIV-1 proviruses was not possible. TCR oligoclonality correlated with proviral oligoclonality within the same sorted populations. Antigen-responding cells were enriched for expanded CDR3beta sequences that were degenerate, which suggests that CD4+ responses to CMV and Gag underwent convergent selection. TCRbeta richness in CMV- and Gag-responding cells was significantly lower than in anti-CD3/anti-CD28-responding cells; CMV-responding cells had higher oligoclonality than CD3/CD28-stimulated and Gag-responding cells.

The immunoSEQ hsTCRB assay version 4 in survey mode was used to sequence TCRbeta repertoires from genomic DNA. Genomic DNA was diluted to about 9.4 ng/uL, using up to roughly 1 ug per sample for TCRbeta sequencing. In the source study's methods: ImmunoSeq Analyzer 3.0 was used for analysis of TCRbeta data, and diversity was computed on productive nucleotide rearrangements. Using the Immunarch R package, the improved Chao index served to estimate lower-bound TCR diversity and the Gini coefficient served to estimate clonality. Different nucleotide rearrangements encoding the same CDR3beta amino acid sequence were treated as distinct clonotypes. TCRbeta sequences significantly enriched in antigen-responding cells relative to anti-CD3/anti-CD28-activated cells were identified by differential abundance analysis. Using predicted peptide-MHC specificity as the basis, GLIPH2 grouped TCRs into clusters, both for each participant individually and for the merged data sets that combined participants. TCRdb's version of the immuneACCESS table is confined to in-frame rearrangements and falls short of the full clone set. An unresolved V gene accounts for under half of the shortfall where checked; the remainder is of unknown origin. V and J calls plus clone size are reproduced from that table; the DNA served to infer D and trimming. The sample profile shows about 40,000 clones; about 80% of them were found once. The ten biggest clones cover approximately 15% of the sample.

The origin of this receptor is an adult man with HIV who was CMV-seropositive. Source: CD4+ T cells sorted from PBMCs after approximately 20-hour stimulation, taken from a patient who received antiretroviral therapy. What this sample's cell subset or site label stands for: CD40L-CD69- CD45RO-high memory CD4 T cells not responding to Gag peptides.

The DNA sequence follows: TGTGCCAGCAGCCGACAGGGGGCCGGCGCGGTACAGTACTTC. This yields the protein CASSRQGAGAVQYF. The chain is encoded by TRBV6-5 joined to TRBJ2-5; a stretch of 10 junction bases matches TRBD1. From the cysteine up to the phenylalanine, the CDR3 has a length of 14 residues. CDR3 DNA only is kept here, 42 bases in frame from base 1. CDR1 and CDR2, looked up from the germline V gene, are MNHEY and SVGAGI. V and J are trimmed by 6 bases and 11 bases, and the gene matches miss 12 bases of the junction.